A single T cell receptor beta chain is shown here with its context. After removal of 6 bases from V and 8 bases from J, the junction contained 6 bases not matched to a gene. The CDR3 loop spans 13 amino acids. The entry originates in a study of blood T cell repertoires in COVID-19. Generated by immunoSEQ multiplex PCR, the TCRdb table keeps only in-frame clones and is missing some. The table lists hundreds of thousands of clones, around 85% of them singletons, with around 8.9% in the top ten. The V gene is TRBV12-3 or TRBV12-4, the J gene TRBJ2-1, with TRBD2 identical over 8 bases. Sequences were obtained from peripheral blood. This TCR was recovered from a man at least 80 years old with acute or convalescent COVID-19. The CDR3 sequence: CASSLLAVDEQFF. CDR3 in DNA: TGTGCCAGCAGCCTACTAGCGGTGGATGAGCAGTTCTTC.